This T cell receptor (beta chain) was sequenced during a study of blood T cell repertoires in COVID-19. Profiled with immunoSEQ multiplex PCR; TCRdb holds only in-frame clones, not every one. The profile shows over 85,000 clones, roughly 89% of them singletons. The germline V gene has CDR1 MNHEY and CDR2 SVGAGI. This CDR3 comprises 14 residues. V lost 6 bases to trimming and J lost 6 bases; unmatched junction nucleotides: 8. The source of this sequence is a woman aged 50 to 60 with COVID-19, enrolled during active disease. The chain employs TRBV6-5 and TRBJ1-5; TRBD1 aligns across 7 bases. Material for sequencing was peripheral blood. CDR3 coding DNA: TGTGCCAGCAGCCCCGGACAGGAGGCTCAGCCCCAGCATTTT. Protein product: CASSPGQEAQPQHF.